Detailed here is one T cell receptor beta chain. CDR1 and CDR2 from the germline V gene are GTSNPN and SVGIG (reference sequence). The germline V and J ends were trimmed by 2 bases and 2 bases, with 7 bases remaining between them. The CDR3 is 14 residues long. Data came from immunoSEQ multiplex PCR; TCRdb stores just in-frame clones and leaves some out. In the table there are 250,000 to 350,000 clones, 70% to 90% of which are singletons. This sample is drawn from a study of blood T cell repertoires in COVID-19. Study overall: Samples of COVID-19 (acute and convalescent) were obtained from the United States, Italy and Spain. Sources were T cells, B-cell-depleted T cells, or PBMCs; the material itself was cDNA or gDNA.

V usage is TRBV30 and J usage is TRBJ1-6, with unresolved D. The sequence came from a woman in her 30s who had recovered from COVID-19. The sample comprised PBMCs or T cells enriched from blood (not recorded which). Here the CDR3 DNA reads TGTGCCTGGAGTACGGGGACCTATAATTCACCCCTCCACTTT. This gives the protein CAWSTGTYNSPLHF.